A single sample is the source of the 28 T cell receptor beta chains below, sequenced in a study of CD8 T cells in ankylosing spondylitis. Using its own MiXCR run on the 5' RACE reads, TCRdb lists one record per CDR3 protein. This table has more than 600,000 distinct CDR3 sequences, over 15% appearing once. Study-level points and caveats: Apparently characteristic of ankylosing spondylitis blood was a TCR beta motif (eight highly homologous variants).

Which antigens these TCRs recognize remains unknown. What was sequenced was blood, either unsorted or a sorted T cell fraction (not recorded which). All receptors come from a male donor with ankylosing spondylitis.

The rearrangement uses TRBV25-1 and TRBJ2-1; D unresolved. CDR3 length equals 10 residues. Germline values: CDR1 MGHDK, CDR2 SYGVNS. Trimming cost V 6 bases and J 8 bases, with 5 bases left between them. The CDR3 bases are TGTGCCAGCAGCGGACATGAGCAGTTCTTC. Translating gives CASSGHEQFF.

Only a few counts were recorded for this clonotype. The genes are TRBV6-1 and TRBJ1-6; D might be TRBD1 (5 bases). Germline CDR1 and CDR2: MNHNS and SASEGT. V was cut by 6 bases and J by 7 bases, with 16 bases left in between. The CDR3 is 15 residues long. CDR3 DNA sequence: TGTGCCAGCAGACCCGGGACGGGGCCAAATTCACCCCTCCACTTT. Its translation: CASRPGTGPNSPLHF.

This clonotype was found a few times. J is TRBJ1-6 and V is TRBV27; weak D call: TRBD1 (6 bases). CDR1 is MNHEY, CDR2 SMNVEV, per germline (reference sequence). The V gene lost 4 bases and the J gene lost 9 bases, with 10 bases spanning the gap. The length of the CDR3 is 13 residues. The CDR3: CASSSTRGSPLHF. In DNA, the CDR3 is TGTGCCAGCAGTTCTACCAGGGGTTCACCCCTCCACTTT.

DNA of the CDR3: TGTGCCAGCAGTGAAAGGTCAGCCCGGGATACGCAGTATTTT. This translates into CASSERSARDTQYF. The J gene is TRBJ2-3, the V gene TRBV2; D uncertain. Germline V gene lookup returns CDR1 SNHLY and CDR2 FYNNEI. The CDR3 loop spans 14 amino acids. Trimming cost V 2 bases and J 6 bases, with 12 bases left between them.

This clonotype has just a few counts. The V call is TRBV29-1, the J call TRBJ2-1; a weak D match, TRBD1 (6 bases). Germline V gene lookup returns CDR1 SQVTM and CDR2 ANQGSEA. V lost 6 bases, J lost 6 bases, and 12 bases lay in between. The CDR3 is 12 amino acids. Here the CDR3 DNA reads TGCAGCGTCCGAGGCAGGGGCAATGAGCAGTTCTTC. It encodes CSVRGRGNEQFF.

The V and J genes are TRBV3-1 and TRBJ2-1, with 14 bases matching TRBD2. The CDR3 contains 17 residues. CDR1 and CDR2 (germline): LGHDT, YNNKEL (reference sequence). Trimming cost V 0 bases and J 9 bases; bases outside gene matches: 7. As DNA, the CDR3 is TGTGCCAGCAGCCAAGATAGGGGACTAGCGGGAGATGGTGAGCAGTTCTTC. Amino acid sequence: CASSQDRGLAGDGEQFF.

In this sample, this clonotype turned up many times. The chain employs TRBV12-3 or TRBV12-4 and TRBJ1-2; 8 bases agree with TRBD1. The CDR3 is made up of 13 amino acids. The ends lost 6 bases at V and 7 bases at J; junction bases unmatched: 7. The CDR3 region has the DNA TGTGCCAGCAGGCCAGGGGGCGCAGGTGGCTACACCTTC. It is translated as CASRPGGAGGYTF.

V gene TRBV12-3 or TRBV12-4 combines with J gene TRBJ2-3; D not resolved. The V and J ends lost 5 bases and 0 bases respectively, with 12 bases between them. The CDR3 is 15 residues long. The CDR3, as DNA: TGTGCCAGCAGTCCTCGACCGGCTAGCACAGATACGCAGTATTTT. Its translation: CASSPRPASTDTQYF.

This clonotype showed up many times. The V and J genes are TRBV12-3 or TRBV12-4 and TRBJ1-2, with D possibly matching TRBD1 (5 bases). The CDR3 extends over 13 amino acids. Trimming shortened V by 5 bases and J by 8 bases, and 15 bases separated the two germline ends. In DNA, the CDR3 is TGTGCCAGCAGTCCACAGGCCGGTGGCGGCTACACCTTC. Its protein is CASSPQAGGGYTF.

The chain recombines TRBV10-3 with TRBJ2-7, with 8 bases that match TRBD1. Trimming cost V 5 bases and J 2 bases; bases outside gene matches: 11. The CDR3 is 16 residues long. CDR1 and CDR2 from the germline V gene are ENHRY and SYGVKD. CDR3 nucleotide sequence: TGTGCCATCAGTCCCACCCGGGACAGGCTTACCTACGAGCAGTACTTC. This codes for CAISPTRDRLTYEQYF.

DNA for the CDR3: TGTGCCAGCAGTTACTCGGGGTTGACTAGCGGCTACGAGCAGTACTTC. Amino acids: CASSYSGLTSGYEQYF. J is TRBJ2-7 and V is TRBV6-5, with TRBD2 matching over 9 bases. There are 16 residues in the CDR3. V shed 0 bases, J shed 3 bases, and the junction held 6 bases outside the gene matches. Looked up from germline, CDR1 is MNHEY and CDR2 is SVGAGI.

This chain links TRBV7-9 with TRBJ2-7; D is perhaps TRBD1 (6 bases). Per the germline V gene, CDR1 is SEHNR and CDR2 is FQNEAQ (reference sequence). The CDR3 length is 13 residues. Trimming took off 11 bases at V and 4 bases at J, with 18 bases between the two ends. CDR3 sequence reads: CALSTGSQYEQYF. The CDR3 DNA follows: TGTGCCCTCTCAACAGGGTCGCAGTACGAGCAGTACTTC.

This clonotype was seen only a few times. The gene calls are TRBV6-1 and TRBJ2-1; 7 bases agree with TRBD1. The length of the CDR3 is 14 residues. The V gene's germline CDR1 is MNHNS and CDR2 SASEGT. The junction had 5 bases not matched to a gene; V was cut back by 4 bases and J by 5 bases. Here the CDR3 reads CASSAGQPDNEQFF. CDR3 nucleotides: TGTGCCAGCAGTGCGGGACAGCCAGACAATGAGCAGTTCTTC.

This chain joins TRBV4-1 and TRBJ1-5; D perhaps matches TRBD1 (6 bases). Germline values: CDR1 MGHRA, CDR2 YSYEKL. Deletions cut 1 base from V and 4 bases from J, with 11 bases between. CDR3 length: 15 residues. This CDR3 reads CASSQVTGLNQPQHF. The DNA for the CDR3 is TGCGCCAGCAGCCAAGTGACAGGTCTGAATCAGCCCCAGCATTTT.

This chain joins TRBV2 and TRBJ2-1; no firm D call. The CDR3 is 13 residues long. Germline CDR1 and CDR2: SNHLY and FYNNEI. Trimming pared 8 bases from V and 6 bases from J, leaving 14 bases between. CDR3 in DNA: TGTGCCAGCCGAGAAGGCAGCGTCAATGAGCAGTTCTTC. It yields the protein CASREGSVNEQFF.

This clonotype was observed many times. The CDR3 DNA follows: TGTGCCAGCAGTTTACAGGGCGTCGGGTTACGGGAAAAACTGTTTTTT. Its protein product is CASSLQGVGLREKLFF. V and J are TRBV12-3 or TRBV12-4 and TRBJ1-4, with D perhaps TRBD1 (5 bases). V was trimmed by 2 bases and J by 8 bases, leaving 18 bases between them. The CDR3 consists of 16 residues.

The rearrangement uses TRBV27 and TRBJ2-1, with TRBD2 identical over 7 bases. Germline CDR1 MNHEY, CDR2 SMNVEV (reference sequence). Trimming removed 10 bases from V and 6 bases from J; junction bases left unmatched: 9. This CDR3 is built from 13 residues. CDR3 DNA sequence: TGTGCCACCAGACTAGCCGGAGGCAATGAGCAGTTCTTC. It specifies CATRLAGGNEQFF.

The chain recombines TRBV12-3 or TRBV12-4 with TRBJ2-1, with D possibly being TRBD2 (6 bases). The CDR3 totals 16 residues. V was shortened by 6 bases and J by 0 bases, with 15 bases between the two germline ends. The CDR3 region is CASSYGTESSYNEQFF. The DNA for the CDR3 is TGTGCCAGCAGCTACGGGACTGAAAGCTCCTACAATGAGCAGTTCTTC.

This sequence joins TRBV4-1 and TRBJ2-7, with TRBD1 identical over 9 bases. The CDR3 is 17 residues long. V was pared by 2 bases and J by 1 base, with 9 bases of the junction left unmatched. The V gene's germline CDR1 is MGHRA and CDR2 YSYEKL. In DNA, the CDR3 is TGCGCCAGCAGCCAATTCTACGTGGGACAGGGATCCTACGAGCAGTACTTC. It encodes CASSQFYVGQGSYEQYF.

This clonotype occurred a few times. The chain combines TRBV6-1 with TRBJ1-5, with D maybe TRBD1 (6 bases). The germline gives CDR1 MNHNS, CDR2 SASEGT. V was cut by 2 bases and J by 6 bases, with 14 bases left in between. The CDR3 runs 15 residues. Here the CDR3 DNA reads TGTGCCAGCAGTGAACAAACAGGGTTGGGTCAGCCCCAGCATTTT. Amino acid sequence: CASSEQTGLGQPQHF.

Many counts were recorded for this clonotype. The chain is built from TRBV20-1 and TRBJ2-1; 11 nucleotides agree with TRBD2. Per germline, CDR1 DFQATT and CDR2 SNEGSKA (reference sequence). J lost 3 bases, V lost 5 bases, and 6 bases had no gene match. CDR3 length: 15 residues. This chain's CDR3 is CSAWVAGGIYNEQFF. The CDR3 bases are TGCAGTGCTTGGGTAGCGGGAGGGATCTACAATGAGCAGTTCTTC.

This clonotype was recorded many times. The chain joins TRBV29-1 to TRBJ2-7, with TRBD2 matching 8 bases. The CDR3 spans 13 residues. Germline lookup yields CDR1 SQVTM and CDR2 ANQGSEA. The V segment lost 2 bases and the J segment 3 bases; nucleotides outside the gene matches: 3. CDR3 residues: CSVELAGRYEQYF. CDR3 bases: TGCAGCGTTGAACTAGCGGGCCGCTACGAGCAGTACTTC.

The V gene is TRBV2, the J gene TRBJ1-2; a possible D gene is TRBD1 (6 bases). V lost 8 bases to trimming and J lost 2 bases, with 21 bases between them. CDR3 length: 16 amino acids. Germline V lookup: CDR1 SNHLY, CDR2 FYNNEI. The CDR3 protein is CASPRGATGINYGYTF. In nucleotides, the CDR3 is TGTGCCAGCCCCCGGGGGGCCACAGGGATCAACTATGGCTACACCTTC.

The V gene is TRBV12-3 or TRBV12-4, the J gene TRBJ2-7; 9 positions match TRBD2. V lost 6 bases to trimming and J lost 0 bases; unmatched junction nucleotides: 6. The CDR3 sequence is 15 residues long. The CDR3 coding sequence is TGTGCCAGCAGCTCTAGCGGGGCAAGCTCCTACGAGCAGTACTTC. Its translation: CASSSSGASSYEQYF.

V and J are TRBV12-3 or TRBV12-4 and TRBJ1-1, with D unclear. The V end lost 7 bases, the J end lost 1 base, and 7 bases lay between the germline ends. CDR3 length: 12 amino acids. The CDR3 reads CASTIQNTEAFF. As DNA, the CDR3 is TGTGCCAGCACCATACAGAACACTGAAGCTTTCTTT.

This clonotype was found many times. This chain joins TRBV12-3 or TRBV12-4 and TRBJ1-2, with 8 bases identical to TRBD1. CDR3 size: 14 residues. Trimming at V came to 5 bases and at J to 5 bases, leaving 7 bases not matched to a gene. The CDR3 here is CASSARGQVYGYTF. CDR3 nucleotide sequence: TGTGCCAGCAGTGCCCGGGGACAGGTGTATGGCTACACCTTC.

In this sample, this clonotype turned up a few times. This sequence joins TRBV7-8 and TRBJ2-7; 10 positions match TRBD1. With 6 bases clipped from V and 9 bases from J, the junction kept 14 bases outside the gene matches. The CDR3 consists of 15 residues. Looked up from germline, CDR1 is SGHVS and CDR2 is FQNEAQ. CDR3 sequence (DNA): TGTGCCAGCAGTTTACCCGGGACAGGGGCCTTCGGGCAGTACTTC. This sequence encodes CASSLPGTGAFGQYF.

There are a few counts of this clonotype. The chain employs TRBV7-9 and TRBJ2-1; 8 bases agree with TRBD2. The CDR3 runs to 17 residues. CDR1 is SEHNR, CDR2 FQNEAQ, per germline (reference sequence). V was clipped by 6 bases and J by 2 bases; unmatched bases: 12. The CDR3 region has the DNA TGTGCCAGCAGGAGCCCCGGGGGGGACCTAACCTACAATGAGCAGTTCTTC. This sequence encodes CASRSPGGDLTYNEQFF. The complete variable domain, with remaining parts taken from reference TRBV7-9 and TRBJ2-1, reads DTGVSQNPRHKITKRGQNVTFRCDPISEHNRLYWYRQTLGQGPEFLTYFQNEAQLEKSRLLSDRFSAERPKGSFSTLEIQRTEQGDSAMYLCASRSPGGDLTYNEQFFGPGTRLTVL.